This T cell receptor beta chain was recorded in a study of T cells in Graves' hyperthyroidism and ophthalmopathy (dated by TCRdb to between 2017 and 2020). About the investigation overall: Peripheral blood was sampled at the time of initial diagnosis, prior to any treatment. Thyroid tissue and blood T-cell repertoires from about 6 Graves' hyperthyroidism patients were also compared in the study. TCR Vbeta CDR3 sequencing of 130 to 150 peripheral blood samples (over 40 ophthalmopathy, under 80 hyperthyroidism and some 17 progressor patients) is reported in the paper. Prospective prediction of ophthalmopathy was tested in an independent validation cohort consisting of 18 to 20 hyperthyroidism patients and around 16 patients who later progressed to ophthalmopathy. TCR V-J signatures able to tell the groups apart were searched for in a discovery cohort of 90 to 100 patients, of whom roughly 42 had Graves' ophthalmopathy and roughly 57 had stable Graves' hyperthyroidism. Following sampling, methimazole starting at 30 mg daily was given to hyperthyroidism patients, and high-dose intravenous methylprednisolone was given to ophthalmopathy patients. For training and testing, the 100 or so patients in the discovery cohort were randomly divided in a 7:3 ratio. Study-level results and caveats: In validation, the model predicted progression to ophthalmopathy with just under 71% sensitivity and less than 75% specificity, a median of approximately 6.5 months before onset. Blood samples also contained most of the expanded thyroid clonotypes (frequency above 0.001), which suggests that blood repertoires may reflect thyroid immune responses. No statistical method was used to fix the sample size in advance, and group allocation was not hidden from the investigators. In cross-validation, a model built on a 13 V-J signature told ophthalmopathy apart from stable hyperthyroidism with approximately 90% sensitivity and roughly 82% specificity, and in testing the same model reached 80%/75%.

The TCR beta CDR3 regions were amplified from the RNA transcripts. The TCR CDR3 was subjected to a first round of RT-PCR using the HTBI primer set and the Qiagen OneStep RT-PCR kit. Libraries were constructed in a second round of multiplex PCR, after which size selection and purification were performed. Libraries were sequenced paired-end with 100 bp reads on an Illumina HiSeq2000. The original methods were these. SOAPnuke was used to process the raw data, removing reads that contained adapters or uncalled bases, had a mean Phred below 15, or lacked an exact match to the constant primer or identifier. COPE v1.2.5 was used to merge high-quality paired reads, and clonotypes were defined as unique nucleotide sequences. MiTCR v1.1 was used to align the clonotypes against IMGT TRBV, TRBD and TRBJ reference segments. The analysis was restricted to V-J combinations with a frequency above 0.0001, which together covered 99.2% of the repertoires. The TCS score was defined as the ratio of F50 (clonal expansion) to E x V (chaos), calculated using BLOSUM62-based TCRdist between CDR3 peptides within each V-J. Welch's t-statistics and random forest reduced around 520 V-J features to about 13, which were used in a naive Bayes classifier (R e1071). Through fastp at Q25 and MiXCR, TCRdb rebuilt clones from the public reads, retaining in-frame beta chains. Rows with one shared CDR3 protein collapse into an entry with the most common genes and DNA. Clone size and V and J calls follow TCRdb, not the original study. Here the sample has fewer than 350,000 distinct CDR3 sequences; about 19% occur a single time. Less than 40% of the sample comes from the top ten.

The germline V gene yields WSHSY for CDR1 and SAAADI for CDR2. The CDR3 holds 14 amino acids from the cysteine to the phenylalanine. Only the CDR3 region is kept as DNA, spanning 42 bases read in frame from base 1. V loses 3 bases at its end and J loses 5 bases; junction bases beyond the gene matches: 3. This clonotype was recorded at least ten times. There is no known antigen for this receptor. Per-base quality was not reported, and no clone a single base away is much larger than it. Ophthalmopathy patients had moderately to severely active disease, with a Clinical Activity Score of 3 or more, a NOSPECS grade of 4 or more, and a disease duration of less than 3 months. Exclusion was applied to patients with uncontrolled infections, other autoimmune diseases, pregnancy or lactation. Clinical symptoms, serum thyroxine and TRAb, thyroid ultrasound, and orbital computed tomography formed the basis for the diagnoses. PBMCs were separated from roughly 10 ml of fresh peripheral blood using Ficoll-Paque density gradient centrifugation. Trizol reagent was used to extract total RNA, and RNA quality was then checked on an Agilent 2100 Bioanalyzer.

The chain joins TRBV10-2 to TRBJ1-2, and 10 junctional nucleotides match TRBD1. The clonotype comes from a man aged 50 to 60 with Graves' ophthalmopathy. Sequencing used blood. The DNA reads as follows: TGCGCCAGCAGTGAAGGGACAGGGGATTATGGCTACACCTTC. It codes for CASSEGTGDYGYTF.